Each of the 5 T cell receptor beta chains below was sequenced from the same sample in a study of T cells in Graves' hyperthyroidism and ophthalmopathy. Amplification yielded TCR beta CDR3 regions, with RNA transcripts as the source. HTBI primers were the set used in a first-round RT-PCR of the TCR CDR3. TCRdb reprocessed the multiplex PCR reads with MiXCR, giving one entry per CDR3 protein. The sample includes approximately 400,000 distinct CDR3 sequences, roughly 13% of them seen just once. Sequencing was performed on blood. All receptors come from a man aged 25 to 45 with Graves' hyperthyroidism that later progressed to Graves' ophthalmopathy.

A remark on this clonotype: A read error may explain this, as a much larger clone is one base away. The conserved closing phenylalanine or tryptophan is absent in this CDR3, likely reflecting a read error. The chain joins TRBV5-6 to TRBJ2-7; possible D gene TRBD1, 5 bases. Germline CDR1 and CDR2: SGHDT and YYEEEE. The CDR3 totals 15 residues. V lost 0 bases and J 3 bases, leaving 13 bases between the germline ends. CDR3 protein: CASSLADTELYEQYS. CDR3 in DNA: TGTGCCAGCAGCTTGGCGGACACGGAGCTCTACGAGCAGTACTCC.

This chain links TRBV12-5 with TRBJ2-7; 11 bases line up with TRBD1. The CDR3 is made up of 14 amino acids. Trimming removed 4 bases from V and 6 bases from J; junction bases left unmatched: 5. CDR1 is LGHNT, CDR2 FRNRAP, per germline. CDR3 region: CASGSGTGGFEQYF. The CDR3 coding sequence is TGTGCTAGTGGTTCCGGGACAGGGGGTTTCGAGCAGTACTTC.

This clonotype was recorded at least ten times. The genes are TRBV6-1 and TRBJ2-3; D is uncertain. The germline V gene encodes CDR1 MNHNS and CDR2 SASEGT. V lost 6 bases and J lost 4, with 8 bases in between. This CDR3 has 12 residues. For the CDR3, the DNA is TGTGCCAGCAGGTCTTGGGCAGATACGCAGTATTTT. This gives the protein CASRSWADTQYF.

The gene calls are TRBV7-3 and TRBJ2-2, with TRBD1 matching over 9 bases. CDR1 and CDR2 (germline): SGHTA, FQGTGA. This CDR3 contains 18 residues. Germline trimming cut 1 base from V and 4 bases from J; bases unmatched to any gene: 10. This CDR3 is CASSLIHAGTGSTGELFF. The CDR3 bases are TGTGCCAGCAGCTTAATTCATGCCGGGACAGGGAGCACCGGGGAGCTGTTTTTT.

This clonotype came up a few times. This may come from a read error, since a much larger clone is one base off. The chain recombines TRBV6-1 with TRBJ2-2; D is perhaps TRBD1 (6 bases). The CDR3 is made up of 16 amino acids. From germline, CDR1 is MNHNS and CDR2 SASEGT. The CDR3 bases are TGTGCCAGCAGTGAAAGGGCAGGGACAATCACCGGGGAGCTGCTTTTT. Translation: CASSERAGTITGELLF.